The text below deals with one T cell receptor (beta chain). Its antigen remains undetermined. Base qualities are not at hand, and no much larger clone is one base apart. The sample comes from a study of T cell changes during pregnancy in multiple sclerosis (dated by TCRdb to about 2019). With respect to the entire study: The study looked at changes in the T cell repertoire across pregnancy in women with multiple sclerosis.

Libraries were made using the immunoSEQ multiplex PCR assay. The immuneACCESS repertoire file appears here via TCRdb, limited to in-frame rearrangements. These files lack a portion of the clones; in checked studies, under half of the deficit traces to unresolved V genes, and the cause of the others is not known. The sample yields 90,000 to 100,000 clones; roughly nine tenths were counted once. The ten largest clones take up 2% to 3% of the sample. The CDR3 starts with the cysteine, ends with the phenylalanine, and has 16 residues. The read is trimmed to its CDR3 DNA, 48 bases read in frame from base 1. Sequences MNHEY (CDR1) and SMNVEV (CDR2) are obtained from the germline V gene (reference sequence). Trimming accounts for 6 bases at V and 9 bases at J, while the number of junction bases matched to no gene is 13.

The source is a female donor in good health, enrolled as a control in a pregnancy study. The sequence links TRBV27 to TRBJ2-1, and 11 junctional nucleotides match TRBD2. Sequenced here: peripheral blood, sampled after pregnancy. CDR3 loop: CASRVTLAGEYGEQFF. The bases read TGTGCCAGCAGGGTCACACTAGCGGGAGAATACGGTGAGCAGTTCTTC.